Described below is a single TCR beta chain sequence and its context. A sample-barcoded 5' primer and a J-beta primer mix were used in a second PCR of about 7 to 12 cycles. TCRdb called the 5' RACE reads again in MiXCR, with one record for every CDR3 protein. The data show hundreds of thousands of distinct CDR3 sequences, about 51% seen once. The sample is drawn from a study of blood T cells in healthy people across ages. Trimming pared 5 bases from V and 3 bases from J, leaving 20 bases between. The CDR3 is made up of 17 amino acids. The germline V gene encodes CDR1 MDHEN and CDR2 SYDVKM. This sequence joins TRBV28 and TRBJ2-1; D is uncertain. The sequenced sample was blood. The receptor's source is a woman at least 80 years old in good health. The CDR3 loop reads CASSTAQSPRDYNEQFF. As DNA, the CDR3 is TGTGCCAGCAGTACCGCACAGAGCCCTAGGGACTACAATGAGCAGTTCTTC.